This TCR beta chain was documented in a study of blood T cell repertoires in COVID-19. About the research overall: There were acute and convalescent COVID-19 samples, and they came from the United States, Italy and Spain.

This clone was detected only once. Methods used by the authors: Amplification of reference gene primers was used by the study to estimate nucleated cell counts. The protocol was immunoSEQ multiplex PCR, while the TCRdb copy is restricted to in-frame clones and leaves out a portion. D and trimming were read from the DNA, whereas the V and J calls and clone size are those reported in that table. The table lists about 200,000 clones, about 87% of them singletons. Germline loops: CDR1 SGHRS, CDR2 YFSETQ. V lost 4 bases and J lost 6; bases outside the gene matches: 9. CDR3 length equals 14 residues. The receptor was derived from a man aged 55 to 70 who had recovered from COVID-19. The gene calls are TRBV5-1 and TRBJ2-7; 8 bases are a match to TRBD2. The sample taken for sequencing was peripheral blood. The CDR3 coding sequence is TGCGCCAGCAGCCGGGGGGGGGACCCCTCCGAGCAGTACTTC. Its protein product is CASSRGGDPSEQYF.